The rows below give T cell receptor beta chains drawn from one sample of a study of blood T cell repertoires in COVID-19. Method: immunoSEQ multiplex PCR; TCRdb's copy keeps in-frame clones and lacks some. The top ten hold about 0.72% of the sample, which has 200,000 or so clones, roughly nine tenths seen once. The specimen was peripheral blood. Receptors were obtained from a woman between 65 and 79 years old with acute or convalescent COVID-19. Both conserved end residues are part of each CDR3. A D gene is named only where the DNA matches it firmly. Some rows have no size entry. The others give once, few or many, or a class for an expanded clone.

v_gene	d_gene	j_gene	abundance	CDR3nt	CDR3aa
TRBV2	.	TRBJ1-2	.	TGTGCCAGCAGGGGGGCCAGTGGGGGCTACACCTTC	CASRGASGGYTF
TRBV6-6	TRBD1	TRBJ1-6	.	TGTGCCAGCAACTCCGGGACAGGGGGTTCACCCCTCCACTTT	CASNSGTGGSPLHF
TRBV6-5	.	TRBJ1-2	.	TGTGCCAGCAGCTCGTCCGGGAATAACTATGGCTACACCTTC	CASSSSGNNYGYTF
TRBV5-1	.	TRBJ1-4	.	TGCGCCAGCAGCTTCTTTCCAGGGGCGGTGAATGAAAAACTGTTTTTT	CASSFFPGAVNEKLFF
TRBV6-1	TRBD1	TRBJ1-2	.	TGTGCCAGCAGTGAAGGGACAGGGCCTAACTATGGCTACACCTTC	CASSEGTGPNYGYTF
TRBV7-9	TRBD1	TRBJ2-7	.	TGTGCCAGCAGCTTGGGACAGCGTATCGACGAGCAGTACTTC	CASSLGQRIDEQYF
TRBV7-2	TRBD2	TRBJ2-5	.	TGTGCCAGCAGCTTTACTAGCGGGAGTCGGGAGACCCAGTACTTC	CASSFTSGSRETQYF
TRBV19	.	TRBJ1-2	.	TGTGCCAGTAGCCCCGAGGGGGACTATGGCTACACCTTC	CASSPEGDYGYTF
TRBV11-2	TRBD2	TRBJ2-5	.	TGTGCCAGCAGCCCCCGGGGGGCGGGGGGTAGACAAGAGACCCAGTACTTC	CASSPRGAGGRQETQYF
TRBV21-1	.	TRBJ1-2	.	TGTGCCAGCAGCAAACCCCGGGGCTACACCTTC	CASSKPRGYTF
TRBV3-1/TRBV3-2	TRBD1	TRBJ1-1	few	TGTGCCAGCAGCCCGCCAGTAGGAGGGGGCGAAGCTTTCTTT	CASSPPVGGGEAFF
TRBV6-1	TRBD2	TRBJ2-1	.	TGTGCCAGCAGTGAACTAGGGACTAGCGGGAGTACGCAGTTCTTC	CASSELGTSGSTQFF
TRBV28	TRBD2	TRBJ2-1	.	TGTGCCAGCAGCCGAGATAGCGGGAGAGGCGATGAGCAGTTCTTC	CASSRDSGRGDEQFF
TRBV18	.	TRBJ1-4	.	TGTGCCAGCTCACCGGGAGGGGGAACTAATGAAAAACTGTTTTTT	CASSPGGGTNEKLFF
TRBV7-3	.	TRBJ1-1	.	TGTGCCAGCAGCTTAACCAGGGTGGGGAACACTGAAGCTTTCTTT	CASSLTRVGNTEAFF
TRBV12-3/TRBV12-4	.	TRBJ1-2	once	TGTGCCAGCAGTTTGAGAGGCTACACCTTC	CASSLRGYTF
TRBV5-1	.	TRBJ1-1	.	TGCGCCAGCAAATGGGAGGAACTCAACACTGAAGCTTTCTTT	CASKWEELNTEAFF
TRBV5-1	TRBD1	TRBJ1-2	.	TGCGCCAGCAGCTTGGACGGAGTCCAGGGGGAAGGTCGAAATGGCTACACCTTC	CASSLDGVQGEGRNGYTF
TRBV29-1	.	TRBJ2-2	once	TGCAGCGTCCTTTTAACAGGGCCCGGGGAGCTGTTTTTT	CSVLLTGPGELFF
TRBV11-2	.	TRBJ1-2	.	TGTGCCAGCAGCTTGGGCAGGGGTGACTATGGCTACACCTTC	CASSLGRGDYGYTF
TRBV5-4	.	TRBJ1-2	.	TGTGCCAGCAGCTTCAGAACAGGGACTAACTATGGCTACACCTTC	CASSFRTGTNYGYTF
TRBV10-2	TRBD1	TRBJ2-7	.	TGCGCCAGCAGTGATCAGGGACAGGGTACGGTCCTCTACGAGCAGTACTTC	CASSDQGQGTVLYEQYF
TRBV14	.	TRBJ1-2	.	TGTGCCAGCAGCCGGACAGCCCTTAACTATGGCTACACCTTC	CASSRTALNYGYTF
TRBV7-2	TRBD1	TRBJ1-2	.	TGTGCCAGCAGCTTAGCGCCGGGACAGGGCATCTTGGGTGGCTACACCTTC	CASSLAPGQGILGGYTF
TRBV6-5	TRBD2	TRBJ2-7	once	TGTGCCAGCAGTAACCAACTAGCGGGGCGCTACGAGCAGTACTTC	CASSNQLAGRYEQYF
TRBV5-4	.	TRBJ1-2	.	TGTGCCAGCAGGGGCGCGACAGGCCGTAACTATGGCTACACCTTC	CASRGATGRNYGYTF
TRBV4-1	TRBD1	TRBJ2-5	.	TGCGCCAGCAGCCAAGTTCCCAAGGGGACAGGCTATCAAGAGACCCAGTACTTC	CASSQVPKGTGYQETQYF
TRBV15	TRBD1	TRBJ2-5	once	TGTGCCACCAGCGGTGACAGGGGGCGGAGGGAGACCCAGTACTTC	CATSGDRGRRETQYF
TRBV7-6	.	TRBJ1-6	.	TGTGCCAGCAGCTTAGAACGGTCACCCCTCCACTTT	CASSLERSPLHF
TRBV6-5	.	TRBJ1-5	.	TGTGCCAGCGTCGCGACAGCTTCTCCCCATCAGCCCCAGCATTTT	CASVATASPHQPQHF
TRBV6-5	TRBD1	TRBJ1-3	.	TGTGCCAGCAGATCAGGGACAGGTGGAAGAAACACCATATATTTT	CASRSGTGGRNTIYF
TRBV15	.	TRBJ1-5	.	TGTGCCACCGCATTGGCAGGCAATCAGCCCCAGCATTTT	CATALAGNQPQHF
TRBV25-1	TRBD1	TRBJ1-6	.	TGTGCCAGCACCCTAACCTCGACAGGGAATAATTCACCCCTCCACTTT	CASTLTSTGNNSPLHF
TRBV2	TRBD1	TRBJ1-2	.	TGTGCCAGCAGTGGGACCGGGACAGGGGGCGCAGATGGCTACACCTTC	CASSGTGTGGADGYTF
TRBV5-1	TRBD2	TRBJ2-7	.	TGCGCCAGCAGCTTGGTGTCTAGCGGGGGGAAAGGGGACGAGCAGTACTTC	CASSLVSSGGKGDEQYF
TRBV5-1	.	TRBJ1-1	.	TGCGCCAGCAGATCACTCCATAACCTCGGCGGCACTGAAGCTTTCTTT	CASRSLHNLGGTEAFF
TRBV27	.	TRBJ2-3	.	TGTGCCAGCAGCCATTATGAGAGGGCCCCCACAGATACGCAGTATTTT	CASSHYERAPTDTQYF
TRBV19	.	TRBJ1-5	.	TGTGCCAGTAGTATGCTTAGTAGCAATCAGCCCCAGCATTTT	CASSMLSSNQPQHF
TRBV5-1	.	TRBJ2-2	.	TGCGCCAGCAGCTTCGGACTCGAGAACACCGGGGAGCTGTTTTTT	CASSFGLENTGELFF
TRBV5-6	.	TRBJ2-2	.	TGTGCCAGCAGCTTGGGGGAGTACACCGGGGAGCTGTTTTTT	CASSLGEYTGELFF
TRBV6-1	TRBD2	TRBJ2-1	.	TGTGCCAGCAGTGTACAACCTTCCGGGACTAGTTCCTACAATGAGCAGTTCTTC	CASSVQPSGTSSYNEQFF
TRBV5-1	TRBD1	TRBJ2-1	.	TGCGCCAGCAGCTCCCGACAGGGAGCATACAATGAGCAGTTCTTC	CASSSRQGAYNEQFF
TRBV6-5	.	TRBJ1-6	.	TGTGCCAGCAGGGGGGACTTCTCCTATAATTCACCCCTCCACTTT	CASRGDFSYNSPLHF
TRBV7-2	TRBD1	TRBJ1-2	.	TGTGCCAGCAGGGCCAGGGGGCAGAATGGCTACACCTTC	CASRARGQNGYTF
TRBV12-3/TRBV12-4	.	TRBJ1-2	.	TGTGCCAGCAGTTTAAAGGGAGGGCGAGGCTACACCTTC	CASSLKGGRGYTF
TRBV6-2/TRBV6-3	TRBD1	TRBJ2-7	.	TGTGCCAGCAGTCCCGGGACAGTTCCGACCTACGAGCAGTACTTC	CASSPGTVPTYEQYF
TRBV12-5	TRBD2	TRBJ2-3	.	TGTGCTAGTTTTCCCAGCGGGGTGTCTACAGATACGCAGTATTTT	CASFPSGVSTDTQYF
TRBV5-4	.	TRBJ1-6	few	TGTGCCAGCAGCTTGGGCGGGGGACGTACTTCACCCCTCCACTTT	CASSLGGGRTSPLHF
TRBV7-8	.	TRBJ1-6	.	TGTGCCAGCAGACCCGAGAGGGCGGATAATTCACCCCTCCACTTT	CASRPERADNSPLHF
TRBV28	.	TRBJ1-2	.	TGTGCCAGCAGGAAATCCGGACAGAACTATGGCTACACCTTC	CASRKSGQNYGYTF
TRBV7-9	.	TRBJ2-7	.	TGTGCCAGCAGCTTAGCGGGGGGGCGCTTCTACGAGCAGTACTTC	CASSLAGGRFYEQYF
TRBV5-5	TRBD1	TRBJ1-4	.	TGTGCCAGCAGCTTTCGACAGGGGGCAGAAAAACTGTTTTTT	CASSFRQGAEKLFF
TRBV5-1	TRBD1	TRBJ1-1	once	TGCGCCAGCAGCACCGGGACAGTCATGAACACTGAAGCTTTCTTT	CASSTGTVMNTEAFF
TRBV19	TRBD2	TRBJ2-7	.	TGTGCCAGTAGTATAGATCGAGCGGGAGGATACGAGCAGTACTTC	CASSIDRAGGYEQYF
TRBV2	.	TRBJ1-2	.	TGTGCCAGCACGTGGGGGAAGGGGGTCCCAAGAGGTGGCTACACCTTC	CASTWGKGVPRGGYTF